This T cell receptor (beta chain) is from a study of T cells after yellow fever vaccination (dated by TCRdb to about 2019). Context from the whole study: Libraries from fractions with low cell numbers were prepared with the SMART-Seq v4 Ultra Low Input RNA kit. Two healthy male donors made up the cohort, one aged 18 to 30 years and the other aged 30 to 40 years. Blood was collected at multiple timepoints before and after primary and secondary immunization, and bulk PBMC replicates and cell subsets were isolated. To track T-cell clones before and after primary and booster YFV17D yellow fever vaccination, bulk TCR alpha and beta repertoires were sequenced longitudinally. General study outcomes and caveats: Only a couple of donors were included in the study, so the extent to which the findings can be generalized is limited. Compared with the primary T-cell response, the secondary T-cell response was faster but weaker, reaching its peak on day 5 rather than on day 15. Most clones expanded after primary vaccination were re-detected after the booster (96% of CD4 and around 88% of CD8), suggesting broad memory maintenance. Computational filtering was needed because FACS-sorted repertoires could contain abundant contaminating clonotypes from the bulk population. A small share of clonotypes was detected in both CD4 and CD8 compartments, with the overlap likely arising from convergent recombination.

This clonotype was recorded at least ten times. The target of this receptor is not known. No quality values exist for individual bases; no much larger clone is one base distant. The V and J ends are trimmed by 8 bases and 4 bases, leaving 6 bases between them. From cysteine to phenylalanine, the CDR3 is 11 amino acids long. Just CDR3 DNA is preserved here, 33 bases in frame from base 1. The meaning of the sample's treatment or condition label: live attenuated yellow fever vaccine strain. PBMCs were isolated from peripheral blood using a standard Ficoll-Paque protocol. CD4 and CD8 T-cell fractions were isolated with Dynabeads CD4 and CD8 positive selection kits. TriZol was used to extract RNA from bulk PBMCs, from CD4 and CD8 fractions, and from dextramer-positive and dextramer-negative fractions. Synthesis of TCR cDNA relied on 5'RACE template switching, a step that introduced a universal primer site along with unique molecular identifiers. cDNA synthesis was primed from both the TCR alpha and TCR beta constant segments. Library amplification involved two PCR steps, and the second step added sample barcodes and sequencing adapters. Sequencing of libraries was done on Illumina HiSeq 2500 (2x100 bp) or NovaSeq (2x150 bp). In the source study's methods: MIGEC was used to demultiplex reads and collapse the reads into UMI consensus sequences, and MiXCR was used for V(D)J alignment. Using edgeR on replicate PBMC samples, clonotypes were called vaccine-responding if FDR was below 0.01 and the log2 fold change was above 5 up to day 15. Each bulk clonotype received a CD4 or CD8 identity based on whether the sequenced CD4 or CD8 repertoire contained that clonotype at higher abundance. TCRdb reanalyzed the raw reads on its own, using fastp at Q25 for trimming and MiXCR for clone calling, and kept in-frame beta chains. Under each unique CDR3 protein, matching rows form one entry showing the most common genes and DNA. The V and J calls and clone size are TCRdb's, not the authors'. This sample has roughly 120,000 distinct CDR3 sequences in its table, and around 8.6% of those were observed once. Together, the top ten hold 25% of the sample.

The sample was CD8+ T cells sorted from PBMCs, taken 45 days after the yellow fever booster vaccination. The receptor was isolated from a man aged 25-45 years who received the YFV17D yellow fever vaccine. The chain couples TRBV12-3 or TRBV12-4 to TRBJ2-1, with the D gene not clear enough to name. The base sequence is TGTGCCAGCGAGACTTACAATGAGCAGTTCTTC. This codes for CASETYNEQFF.